This T cell receptor beta chain was sequenced during a study of shared clonotypes between healthy human individuals. Study-wide results and limits: Few donors limited the genetic and exposure-history diversity represented. Clonotype sharing among donors was expected to depend on sequencing depth.

The CDR3 loop spans 15 amino acids. Germline CDR1 LGHNA, CDR2 YSLEER. The V gene lost 7 bases and the J gene lost 4 bases, with 17 bases spanning the gap. This clone was counted between two and nine times. Its antigen is not known. Produced via immunoSEQ multiplex PCR; TCRdb's table is partial and in-frame only. The sample contains some 1 million clones, about 75% of which appear only once. The chain carries TRBV4-3 and TRBJ2-4; weak D call: TRBD1 (6 bases). The TCR was taken from a man between 18 and 29 years old in good health. Material: memory CD4+ T cells sorted from blood. This sample's subset: CD45RA-negative fraction. DNA for the CDR3: TGCGCCAGCATAAACAGGGTTCCGCCTAAAAACATTCAGTACTTC. Translated: CASINRVPPKNIQYF.